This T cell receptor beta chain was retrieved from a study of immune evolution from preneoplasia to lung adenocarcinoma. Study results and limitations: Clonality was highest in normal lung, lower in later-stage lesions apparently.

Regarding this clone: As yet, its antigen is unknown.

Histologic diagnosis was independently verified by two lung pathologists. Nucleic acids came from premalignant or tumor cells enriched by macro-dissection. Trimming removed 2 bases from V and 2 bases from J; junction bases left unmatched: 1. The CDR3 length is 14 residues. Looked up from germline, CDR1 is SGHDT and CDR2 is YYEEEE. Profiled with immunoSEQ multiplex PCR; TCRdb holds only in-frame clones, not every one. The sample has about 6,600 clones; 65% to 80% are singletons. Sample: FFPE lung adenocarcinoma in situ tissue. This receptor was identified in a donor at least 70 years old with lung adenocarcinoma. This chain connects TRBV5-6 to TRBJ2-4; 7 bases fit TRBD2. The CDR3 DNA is TGTGCCAGCAGCTTCGGGACTACCAAAAACATTCAGTACTTC. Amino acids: CASSFGTTKNIQYF.